The entry below describes one TCR beta chain. This specimen belongs to a study of T-cell reconstitution after alpha-beta-depleted transplantation in children. Trimming removed 7 bases at V and 2 bases at J, with 11 bases between. This CDR3 spans 13 amino acids. Germline CDR1 is MDHEN and CDR2 is SYDVKM. Unique molecular identifiers featured in how the TCRbeta library was prepared. In TCRdb, the PCR reads were re-called with MiXCR into one record per CDR3 protein. The profile shows about 610,000 distinct CDR3 sequences, about 10% of them singletons. The chain joins TRBV28 to TRBJ1-1, with D unresolved. This material consisted of PBMCs from the stem cell graft donor, taken from the stem cell graft. This TCR was sampled from a human donor who donated a stem cell graft to a child with acute myeloid leukemia. The CDR3 sequence: CASTLQLNTEAFF. The CDR3 nucleotides read TGTGCCAGCACCCTACAGTTAAACACTGAAGCTTTCTTT.